The 30 T cell receptor beta chains presented below share a single source sample, sequenced in a study of shared clonotypes between healthy human individuals. Sequencing was performed with immunoSEQ multiplex PCR; in TCRdb, only in-frame clones are kept and a portion is missing. Here the sample spans some 1,900,000 clones, over 85% being singletons. Terminally differentiated effector memory CD45RA+ cells were left out of the naive CD8 fraction, which was CD45RO-negative and positively selected for CCR7. The specimen was naive CD8+ T cells sorted from blood. All receptors derive from a man between 18 and 35 years old in good health.

The V and J genes are TRBV27 and TRBJ2-5; D call uncertain. The CDR3 runs 14 residues. Germline V gives CDR1 MNHEY, CDR2 SMNVEV (reference sequence). With 2 bases removed from V and 2 bases from J, the gap between germline ends came to 9 bases. CDR3 coding DNA: TGTGCCAGCAGTTTAGCGACGGCACAAGAGACCCAGTACTTC. Translating it yields CASSLATAQETQYF.

The table lists this clone with a count of one. This sequence joins TRBV10-2 and TRBJ2-1, with D possibly TRBD1 on 6 matching bases. CDR1 is WSHSY, CDR2 SAAADI, per germline. V was pared by 6 bases and J by 0 bases, with 6 bases between. The CDR3 contains 13 residues. The CDR3 spells CASRQGSYNEQFF. The CDR3 nucleotides are TGCGCCAGCAGACAGGGCTCCTACAATGAGCAGTTCTTC.

The table lists this clone with a count of one. The V and J genes are TRBV28 and TRBJ2-7, with 11 bases matching TRBD2. CDR3 size: 15 residues. CDR1 is MDHEN, CDR2 SYDVKM, per germline. V gave up 4 bases and J gave up 0 bases; unmatched junction bases: 2. The DNA of the CDR3 is TGTGCCAGCAGTTCCCTAGCGGGGGGCTCCTACGAGCAGTACTTC. It codes for CASSSLAGGSYEQYF.

The chain employs TRBV25-1 and TRBJ2-1, with TRBD1 matching over 8 bases. Trimming at V came to 3 bases and at J to 2 bases, leaving 9 bases not matched to a gene. The CDR3 runs 17 residues. Germline V gives CDR1 MGHDK, CDR2 SYGVNS. CDR3 nucleotides: TGTGCCAGCAGTGACTTCTTACAGGGGGACACCTACAATGAGCAGTTCTTC. This codes for CASSDFLQGDTYNEQFF.

J is TRBJ2-1 and V is TRBV6-5; no clear D. This CDR3 has 13 amino acids. CDR1 MNHEY and CDR2 SVGAGI come from the germline V gene. The V gene lost 5 bases and the J gene lost 4 bases, with 9 bases spanning the gap. CDR3 DNA sequence: TGTGCCAGCAGTGAAGACGGATACAATGAGCAGTTCTTC. Translating gives CASSEDGYNEQFF.

DNA for the CDR3: TGTGCCAGCAGGATCTGGGAAGCCGGGGAGCTGTTTTTT. Protein sequence: CASRIWEAGELFF. The chain carries TRBV11-2 and TRBJ2-2, with unresolved D. The CDR3 consists of 13 residues. Germline-derived CDR1 and CDR2 are SGHAT and FQNNGV. V was pared by 6 bases and J by 6 bases, with 11 bases between.

The rearrangement uses TRBV4-2 and TRBJ1-2, with 8 bases lining up with TRBD1. Germline V CDR1 and CDR2: LGHNA, YNFKEQ. The CDR3 loop spans 12 amino acids. The trim removed 5 bases at V and 8 bases at J, leaving 4 bases unmatched. The CDR3 is CASSMDRDGYTF. DNA of the CDR3: TGTGCCAGCAGCATGGACAGGGACGGCTACACCTTC.

This rearrangement joins TRBV7-8 to TRBJ1-2; 8 bases are a match to TRBD1. From germline, CDR1 is SGHVS and CDR2 FQNEAQ. Unmatched junction bases numbered 19, after V lost 9 bases and J lost 13 bases. CDR3 length equals 14 residues. The CDR3: CASLGGAGGAPSTF. DNA of the CDR3: TGTGCCAGTCTGGGAGGGGCAGGGGGCGCCCCGAGCACCTTC.

The gene calls are TRBV11-2 and TRBJ2-7; weak D call: TRBD1 (6 bases). Germline V lookup: CDR1 SGHAT, CDR2 FQNNGV. This CDR3 comprises 15 residues. Trimming pared 1 base from V and 2 bases from J, leaving 12 bases between. CDR3 protein: CASSLVQGLPYEQYF. CDR3 DNA sequence: TGTGCCAGCAGCTTAGTTCAGGGGCTCCCCTACGAGCAGTACTTC. The variable domain in full, completed from reference TRBV11-2 and TRBJ2-7, reads EAGVAQSPRYKIIEKRQSVAFWCNPISGHATLYWYQQILGQGPKLLIQFQNNGVVDDSQLPKDRFSAERLKGVDSTLKIQPAKLEDSAVYLCASSLVQGLPYEQYFGPGTRLTVT.

With respect to this clone: This same CDR3 is encoded by further DNA sequences in the sample. The chain couples TRBV6-5 to TRBJ1-2; D remains ambiguous. V was clipped by 2 bases and J by 3 bases, with 10 bases between them. This CDR3 is 14 amino acids long. Per germline, CDR1 MNHEY and CDR2 SVGAGI. The CDR3 coding sequence is TGTGCCAGCAGTTACGGCGGCGGTGACTATGGCTACACCTTC. Protein sequence: CASSYGGGDYGYTF.

Remarks on this clone: At the DNA level, this CDR3 is encoded by other sequences in the same sample as well. The rearrangement joins TRBV5-4 to TRBJ2-7; a weak D match, TRBD1 (5 bases). The CDR3 is 12 amino acids. In germline, CDR1 is SGHNT, CDR2 YYREEE (reference sequence). V shed 0 bases and J shed 6 bases, with 7 bases lying between them. The CDR3 DNA follows: TGTGCCAGCAGCTTGGATAGGGGCGAGCAGTACTTC. Protein sequence: CASSLDRGEQYF.

The chain combines TRBV15 with TRBJ1-2; D possibly corresponds to TRBD1 (5 bases). V was clipped by 1 base and J by 6 bases, with 18 bases between them. Per the germline V gene, CDR1 is LNHNV and CDR2 is YYDKDF (reference sequence). CDR3 length: 16 amino acids. The CDR3 coding sequence is TGTGCCACCAGCAGAGGAAGTGATTCAGGGCCGGATGGCTACACCTTC. Its translation is CATSRGSDSGPDGYTF.

This clone showed up just a few times. The V and J genes are TRBV15 and TRBJ2-7; 12 bases match TRBD2. In germline, CDR1 is LNHNV, CDR2 YYDKDF (reference sequence). This CDR3 comprises 16 residues. The V and J ends lost 1 base and 4 bases, in that order; junction bases with no gene match: 5. CDR3 in DNA: TGTGCCACCAGCAGAGGGACTAGCGGGGTCCGGTACGAGCAGTACTTC. It specifies CATSRGTSGVRYEQYF. Supplemented by reference TRBV15 and TRBJ2-7, the full variable domain reads DAMVIQNPRYQVTQFGKPVTLSCSQTLNHNVMYWYQQKSSQAPKLLFHYYDKDFNNEADTPDNFQSRRPNTSFCFLDIRSPGLGDTAMYLCATSRGTSGVRYEQYFGPGTRLTVT.

With regard to this clone: This CDR3 is also generated by other DNA sequences in the sample. The chain joins TRBV6-1 to TRBJ2-7, with 7 bases aligning to TRBD1. CDR1 and CDR2 (germline): MNHNS, SASEGT. CDR3 length: 13 amino acids. The V gene end was trimmed by 4 bases and the J gene end by 2 bases; junction bases not matched to a gene: 2. The CDR3 region is CASSVRGPYEQYF. The DNA for the CDR3 is TGTGCCAGCAGTGTAAGGGGGCCCTACGAGCAGTACTTC.

This clone has more than one count but fewer than ten. Other nucleotide sequences from this sample produce the same CDR3. The chain carries TRBV30 and TRBJ1-1; a possible D gene is TRBD1 (5 bases). The V and J ends lost 0 bases and 3 bases respectively, with 8 bases between them. The CDR3 runs to 13 residues. Per germline, CDR1 GTSNPN and CDR2 SVGIG (reference sequence). The chain's CDR3 is CAWSVLGDTEAFF. The DNA of the CDR3 is TGTGCCTGGAGTGTATTGGGGGACACTGAAGCTTTCTTT.

V gene TRBV5-1 combines with J gene TRBJ1-1; 8 bases match TRBD1. This CDR3 spans 17 amino acids. Germline CDR1 and CDR2: SGHRS and YFSETQ. The trim removed 0 bases at V and 0 bases at J, leaving 7 bases unmatched. The CDR3 loop is CASSLAQGAGMNTEAFF. CDR3 coding DNA: TGCGCCAGCAGCTTGGCCCAGGGGGCGGGGATGAACACTGAAGCTTTCTTT.

The chain employs TRBV19 and TRBJ2-3, with 7 positions matching TRBD1. With 1 base clipped from V and 5 bases from J, the junction kept 6 bases outside the gene matches. Germline CDR1 and CDR2: LNHDA and SQIVND (reference sequence). The CDR3 spans 15 residues. CDR3 in amino acids: CASSIVEGAVDTQYF. The CDR3 nucleotides are TGTGCCAGTAGTATAGTAGAGGGGGCAGTAGATACGCAGTATTTT.

The chain is built from TRBV4-3 and TRBJ1-2, with unresolved D. From germline, CDR1 is LGHNA and CDR2 YSLEER. CDR3 length: 17 residues. Deletions cut 1 base from V and 7 bases from J, with 22 bases between. The CDR3 reads CASSQGLASLGSGGYTF. In DNA form, the CDR3 reads TGCGCCAGCAGCCAAGGACTGGCCAGCCTCGGGTCGGGTGGCTACACCTTC.

This clone has only one observation. This rearrangement joins TRBV10-3 to TRBJ2-1, with TRBD2 matching 7 bases. Trimming at V came to 2 bases and at J to 9 bases, leaving 10 bases not matched to a gene. The CDR3 consists of 15 residues. Germline values: CDR1 ENHRY, CDR2 SYGVKD. In DNA form, the CDR3 reads TGTGCCATCAGTGAGACTGTGGGAGGGCCCGGTGAGCAGTTCTTC. It specifies CAISETVGGPGEQFF.

This chain connects TRBV6-5 to TRBJ2-7; perhaps TRBD1 as D (6 bases). V was cut by 6 bases and J by 5 bases, with 20 bases left in between. The CDR3 runs to 15 residues. From germline, CDR1 is MNHEY and CDR2 SVGAGI. CDR3: CASSHWEGGFHEQYF. The CDR3 region has the DNA TGTGCCAGCAGCCACTGGGAAGGGGGTTTCCACGAGCAGTACTTC.

The chain couples TRBV18 to TRBJ1-5; 10 bases line up with TRBD1. The CDR3 is 16 amino acids. The V segment lost 3 bases and the J segment 4 bases; nucleotides outside the gene matches: 6. From germline, CDR1 is KGHSH and CDR2 LQKENI. The CDR3 here is CASSPGTGEGNQPQHF. Here the CDR3 DNA reads TGTGCCAGCTCACCCGGGACAGGGGAGGGAAATCAGCCCCAGCATTTT.

J is TRBJ2-1 and V is TRBV4-1, with 13 bases matching TRBD2. The junction had 7 bases not matched to a gene; V was cut back by 3 bases and J by 8 bases. Germline CDR1 reads MGHRA; CDR2 reads YSYEKL. The CDR3 has 16 residues. In nucleotides, the CDR3 is TGCGCCAGCAGCCAGTCGGGACTAGCGGGAATGGATGAGCAGTTCTTC. It codes for CASSQSGLAGMDEQFF.

The chain links TRBV19 to TRBJ2-7, with 14 bases matching TRBD2. CDR3 length: 16 residues. Trimming took 5 bases from V and 5 from J; bases not matched to a gene: 8. The germline V gene encodes CDR1 LNHDA and CDR2 SQIVND (reference sequence). CDR3 residues: CASSVGLAGVGHEQYF. CDR3 DNA: TGTGCCAGTAGTGTGGGACTAGCGGGAGTCGGTCACGAGCAGTACTTC.

The J gene is TRBJ2-3, the V gene TRBV28; a weak D match, TRBD2 (6 bases). Trimming pared 5 bases from V and 5 bases from J, leaving 11 bases between. This CDR3 contains 13 residues. From germline, CDR1 is MDHEN and CDR2 SYDVKM. DNA of the CDR3: TGTGCCAGCAGTGTGGGGGGTGGAGATACGCAGTATTTT. This translates into CASSVGGGDTQYF.

This chain connects TRBV30 to TRBJ2-5; no firm D call. Judging by the DNA end, TRBJ2-7 fits better; the J call may be wrong. Germline V CDR1 and CDR2: GTSNPN, SVGIG (reference sequence). The CDR3 contains 13 residues. CDR3 amino acids: CAWSLDSSYEQYF. CDR3 nucleotide sequence: TGTGCCTGGAGTCTCGACTCCTCCTACGAGCAGTACTTC.

The J gene is TRBJ1-5, the V gene TRBV28; 9 nucleotides agree with TRBD1. Germline CDR1 and CDR2: MDHEN and SYDVKM. The V segment lost 5 bases and the J segment 7 bases; nucleotides outside the gene matches: 6. The CDR3 loop spans 14 amino acids. This chain's CDR3 is CASSIRDRDQPQHF. The CDR3 coding sequence is TGTGCCAGCAGTATCCGGGACAGGGACCAGCCCCAGCATTTT.

V gene TRBV30 combines with J gene TRBJ2-3; D is ambiguous. Trimming pared 0 bases from V and 4 bases from J, leaving 8 bases between. The CDR3 loop spans 13 amino acids. In germline, CDR1 is GTSNPN, CDR2 SVGIG (reference sequence). The CDR3 spells CAWSVAGPDTQYF. CDR3 DNA: TGTGCCTGGAGTGTAGCTGGTCCAGATACGCAGTATTTT.

Comment on this clone: This specimen includes other DNA sequences encoding the same CDR3. The genes are TRBV5-1 and TRBJ2-5; 7 bases are a match to TRBD2. The ends lost 3 bases at V and 4 bases at J; junction bases unmatched: 3. Germline V lookup: CDR1 SGHRS, CDR2 YFSETQ. CDR3 length: 13 amino acids. The CDR3 protein is CASSSGGSETQYF. In DNA, the CDR3 is TGCGCCAGCAGCTCCGGGGGGTCAGAGACCCAGTACTTC.

The rearrangement uses TRBV11-2 and TRBJ2-7; D may correspond to TRBD1 or TRBD2 (5 bases each). The germline V gene encodes CDR1 SGHAT and CDR2 FQNNGV. The CDR3 extends over 15 amino acids. Trimming took off 5 bases at V and 5 bases at J, with 19 bases between the two ends. The DNA of the CDR3 is TGTGCCAGCAGCACCCCGGAATTGGGGGTCCACGAGCAGTACTTC. Amino acids: CASSTPELGVHEQYF.

This clone showed up just once. The chain joins TRBV9 to TRBJ2-5, with TRBD1 identical over 7 bases. Germline V gives CDR1 SGDLS, CDR2 YYNGEE. V lost 4 bases to trimming and J lost 2 bases; unmatched junction nucleotides: 5. The length of the CDR3 is 14 residues. CDR3 sequence (DNA): TGTGCCAGCAGCTGGGACAGTACACAAGAGACCCAGTACTTC. Its protein is CASSWDSTQETQYF.